This T cell receptor (beta chain) was retrieved from a study of monozygotic twins with inflammatory bowel disease. Findings and caveats of the study: Researchers were unable to tell different T cell subtypes apart.

Via template switching, UMIs carrying a 6-nucleotide sample barcode were introduced. TCRdb re-called the 5' RACE reads and shows each CDR3 protein once, DNA omitted. The repertoire table contains some 440,000 distinct CDR3 sequences. Blood (2.5 ml) was collected from every donor individually. Unsorted whole blood yielded the total RNA, with T cells left unselected. Remarks on this clonotype: Its cognate antigen is unknown.

Germline V gene lookup returns CDR1 ENHRY and CDR2 SYGVKD. The CDR3 covers 13 residues. The receptor was derived from a human donor with ulcerative colitis or Crohn's disease, or a healthy co-twin of an affected twin (not recorded which). The sequencing sample was made of blood. The chain couples TRBV10-3 to TRBJ2-7; lacking DNA, the TRBD2 call made by TCRdb goes unchecked. The CDR3 sequence is CAISDGTSGVQYF.